What follows describes a single T cell receptor beta chain. The record originates from a study of blood T cell repertoires in COVID-19. The length of the CDR3 is 13 residues. Germline values: CDR1 SNHLY, CDR2 FYNNEI. Trimming took 4 bases from V and 5 from J; bases not matched to a gene: 2. Per the original methods: Estimation of nucleated cell counts relied on the amplification of reference gene primers. The assay was immunoSEQ multiplex PCR, and TCRdb's table has in-frame clones only and misses some. Clone size and V and J calls were adopted from that table, with D and trimming inferred from the DNA. The sample includes about 11,000 clones, over 75% of them seen just once.

The clonotype was recovered from a human donor in a cohort sampled during active COVID-19. This chain joins TRBV2 and TRBJ2-1; 7 bases match TRBD2. The sample was peripheral blood. The CDR3 loop reads CASSGTRDNEQFF. The CDR3, as DNA: TGTGCCAGCAGTGGGACTAGGGACAATGAGCAGTTCTTC. Looking up the rest from reference TRBV2 and TRBJ2-1 gives the full variable domain: EPEVTQTPSHQVTQMGQEVILRCVPISNHLYFYWYRQILGQKVEFLVSFYNNEISEKSEIFDDQFSVERPDGSNFTLKIRSTKLEDSAMYFCASSGTRDNEQFFGPGTRLTVL.